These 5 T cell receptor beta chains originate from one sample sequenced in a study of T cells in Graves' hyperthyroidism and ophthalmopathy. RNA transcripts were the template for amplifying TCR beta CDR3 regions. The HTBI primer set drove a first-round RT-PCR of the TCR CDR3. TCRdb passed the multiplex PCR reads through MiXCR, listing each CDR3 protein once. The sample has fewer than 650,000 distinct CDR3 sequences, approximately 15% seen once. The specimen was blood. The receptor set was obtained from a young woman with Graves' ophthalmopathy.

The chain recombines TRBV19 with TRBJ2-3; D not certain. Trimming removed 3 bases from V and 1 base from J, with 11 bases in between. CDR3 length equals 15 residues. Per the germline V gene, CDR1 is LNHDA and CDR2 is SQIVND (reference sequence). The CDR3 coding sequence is TGTGCCAGTAGTATCGGTAGCACAGGCACAGATACGCAGTATTTT. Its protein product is CASSIGSTGTDTQYF.

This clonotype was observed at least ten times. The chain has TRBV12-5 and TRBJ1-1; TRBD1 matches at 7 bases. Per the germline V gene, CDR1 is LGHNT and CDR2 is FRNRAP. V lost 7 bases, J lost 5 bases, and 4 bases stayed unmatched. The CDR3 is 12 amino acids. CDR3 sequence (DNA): TGTGCTAGTGCCAGGGGGAAAACTGAAGCTTTCTTT. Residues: CASARGKTEAFF.

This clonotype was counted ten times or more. The DNA for the CDR3 is TGTGCCAGCGCCCCGGGAGTCGGGCCCTACGAGCAGTACTTC. Its protein product is CASAPGVGPYEQYF. The V gene is TRBV11-2, the J gene TRBJ2-7; D might be TRBD2 (6 bases). CDR1 is SGHAT, CDR2 FQNNGV, per germline. The CDR3 totals 14 residues. V lost 8 bases to trimming and J lost 2 bases, with 16 bases between them. Complete variable domain (other parts from reference TRBV11-2 and TRBJ2-7): EAGVAQSPRYKIIEKRQSVAFWCNPISGHATLYWYQQILGQGPKLLIQFQNNGVVDDSQLPKDRFSAERLKGVDSTLKIQPAKLEDSAVYLCASAPGVGPYEQYFGPGTRLTVT.

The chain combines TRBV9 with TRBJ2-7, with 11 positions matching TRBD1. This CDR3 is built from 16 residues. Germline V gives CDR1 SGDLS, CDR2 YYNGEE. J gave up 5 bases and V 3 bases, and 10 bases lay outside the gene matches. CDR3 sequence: CASSANPSGQGDEQYF. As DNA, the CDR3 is TGTGCCAGCAGCGCCAATCCCTCGGGACAGGGGGACGAGCAGTACTTC.

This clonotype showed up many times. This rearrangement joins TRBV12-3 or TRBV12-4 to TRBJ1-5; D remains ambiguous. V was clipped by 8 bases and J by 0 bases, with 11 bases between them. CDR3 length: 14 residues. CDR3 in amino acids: CASCMGNSNQPQHF. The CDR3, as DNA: TGTGCCAGCTGCATGGGGAATAGCAATCAGCCCCAGCATTTT.